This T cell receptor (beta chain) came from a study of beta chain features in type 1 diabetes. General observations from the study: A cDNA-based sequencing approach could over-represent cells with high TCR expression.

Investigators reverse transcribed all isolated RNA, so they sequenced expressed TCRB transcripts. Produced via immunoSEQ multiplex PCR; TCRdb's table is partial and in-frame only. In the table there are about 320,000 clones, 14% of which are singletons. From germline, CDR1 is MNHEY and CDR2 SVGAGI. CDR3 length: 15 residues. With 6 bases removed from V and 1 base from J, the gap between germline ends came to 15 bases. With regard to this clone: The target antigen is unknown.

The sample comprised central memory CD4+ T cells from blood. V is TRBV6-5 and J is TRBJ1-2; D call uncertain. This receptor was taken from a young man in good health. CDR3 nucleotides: TGTGCCAGCAGCCAAGTGGTCCTAAGTAACTATGGCTACACCTTC. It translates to CASSQVVLSNYGYTF.